A selection of T cell receptor beta chains follows, all from one sample in a study of Ad26.COV2.S vaccination and SARS-CoV-2 variants. Assay: immunoSEQ multiplex PCR; the TCRdb copy retains only in-frame clones and omits some. Counted here are roughly 500,000 clones, roughly 87% occurring once; the ten biggest clones make up over 2.5%. Sample: peripheral blood, taken in a trial of Ad26.COV2.S vaccine versus placebo. These receptors were obtained from a person aged 18-65 years who received the Ad26.COV2.S COVID-19 vaccine or a placebo. CDR3s include the opening cysteine and the closing phenylalanine or tryptophan.

v_gene: TRBV7-9
len: 14
CDR3aa: CASSLGWGGYEQYF

v_gene: TRBV2
len: 14
CDR3aa: CASSEAGGTGELFF

v_gene: TRBV18
len: 15
CDR3aa: CASSPQAFGHTEAFF

v_gene: TRBV7-2
len: 14
CDR3aa: CASSPEGGYNEQFF

v_gene: TRBV25-1
len: 15
CDR3aa: CASSGDRGSPYGYTF

v_gene: TRBV4-3
len: 14
CDR3aa: CASSQGSVGGGYTF

v_gene: TRBV4-3
len: 16
CDR3aa: CASSQAPRDTLYEQYF

v_gene: TRBV9
len: 15
CDR3aa: CASSADSNRGGGYTF

v_gene: TRBV6-5
len: 11
CDR3aa: CAGGPNTEAFF

v_gene: TRBV6-6
len: 14
CDR3aa: CASISHGGPDTQYF

v_gene: TRBV5-1
len: 12
CDR3aa: CASSLRGLEQFF

v_gene: TRBV15
len: 16
CDR3aa: CATSRDPQLGPYGYTF

v_gene: TRBV18
len: 16
CDR3aa: CASSPQLRTGIGALHF

v_gene: TRBV9
len: 17
CDR3aa: CASSAPHRESGANVLTF

v_gene: TRBV29-1
len: 13
CDR3aa: CSAATGTNTEAFF

v_gene: TRBV6-1
len: 13
CDR3aa: CASSETYYYGYTF

v_gene: TRBV7-8
len: 15
CDR3aa: CASSLNGATQETQYF

v_gene: TRBV5-4
len: 15
CDR3aa: CASSSPGTAGNTIYF

v_gene: TRBV24-1
len: 18
CDR3aa: CATSDAPFLRGLSGEQFF

v_gene: TRBV20-1
len: 11
CDR3aa: CSARTGLEAFF

v_gene: TRBV20-1
len: 12
CDR3aa: CSASPGFETQYF

v_gene: TRBV7-2
len: 13
CDR3aa: CASSQRQFEKLFF

v_gene: TRBV11-1
len: 16
CDR3aa: CASSPPVKLTGNTIYF

v_gene: TRBV18
len: 14
CDR3aa: CASSFPFTQETQYF

v_gene: TRBV27
len: 16
CDR3aa: CASSPTPPGHNQPQHF

v_gene: TRBV7-9
len: 10
CDR3aa: CASSQRGTIF

v_gene: TRBV5-6
len: 14
CDR3aa: CASSVGTVLDEQYF

v_gene: TRBV10-1
len: 19
CDR3aa: CASTSRYLAGWGASETQYF

v_gene: TRBV30
len: 13
CDR3aa: CAWSYRMNTEAFF